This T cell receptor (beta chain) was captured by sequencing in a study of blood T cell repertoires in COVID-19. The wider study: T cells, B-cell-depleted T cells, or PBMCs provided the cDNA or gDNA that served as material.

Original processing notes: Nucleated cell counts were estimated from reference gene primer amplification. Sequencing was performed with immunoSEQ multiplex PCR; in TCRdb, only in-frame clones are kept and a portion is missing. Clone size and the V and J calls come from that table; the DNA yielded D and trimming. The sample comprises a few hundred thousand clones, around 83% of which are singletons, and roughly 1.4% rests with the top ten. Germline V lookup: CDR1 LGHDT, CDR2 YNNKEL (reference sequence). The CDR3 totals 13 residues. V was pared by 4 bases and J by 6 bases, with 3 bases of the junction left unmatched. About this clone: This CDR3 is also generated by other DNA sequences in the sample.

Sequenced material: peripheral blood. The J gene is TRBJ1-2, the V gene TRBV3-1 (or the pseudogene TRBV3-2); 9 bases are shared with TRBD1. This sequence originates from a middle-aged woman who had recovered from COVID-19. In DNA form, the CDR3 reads TGTGCCAGCAGCCTACAGGGGGCGAATGGCTACACCTTC. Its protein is CASSLQGANGYTF.